The entry below describes one TCR beta chain. The specificity of this receptor is unknown. The input lacks base qualities; no much larger clone sits a single base away. These data are taken from a study of beta chain features in type 1 diabetes listed by TCRdb under 2018. Some background on the complete study: Mean age, gender distribution, total cell number and subset yield were not different between patients and healthy donors. A total of some 100,000,000 sorted cells were examined across all samples, and a strong correlation was observed between cell number per subset and RNA yield. The study compared TCRB repertoires of sorted circulating CD4+ T cell subsets between recently diagnosed type 1 diabetes patients and matched healthy donors. Regulatory and stem cell-like memory subsets were isolated from only 8 patients and about eight healthy donors, whereas naive and central memory subsets came from all 30 or so donors.

From each donor, a single peripheral blood sample of approximately 110 mL on average was drawn into heparinised tubes. A BD FACSAria II was used to sort naive, central memory, regulatory and stem cell-like memory CD4+ T cells with a panel that included CD45RO, CCR7, CD25, CD127, CD95 and CD27. A purity above 95% was achieved for all sorted populations. PBMCs were separated immediately by Lymphoprep density gradient centrifugation and were stained directly, without being cultured. So that batch effects would be minimized, each experiment stained and sorted samples in pairs, pairing one healthy donor with one patient. General findings and caveats noted by the study authors: PCR may preferentially amplify shorter templates, but because patient and control samples were amplified and corrected together, any resulting skew would affect both groups equally. Sequencing cDNA rather than genomic DNA could over-represent highly expressing activated cells, although activation and CD3 levels did not differ between groups. In all four CD4+ subsets, TCRB CDR3 length was moderately but significantly shorter in type 1 diabetes patients. At VDJ recombination sites, patients with type 1 diabetes made fewer insertions and deleted more nucleotides, a pattern implying thymic rearrangement abnormalities. Naive, central memory and regulatory TCRB repertoires appeared to be more alike among patients than among healthy donors. Because the HLA sub-analyses included only small numbers of individuals, any influence of HLA type on TCRB rearrangement was left unresolved.

The High Capacity cDNA Reverse Transcription Kit was used to reverse transcribe all of the isolated RNA, meaning that expressed TCRB transcripts were what got sequenced. Deep immunoSEQ sequencing was performed on naive, central memory and regulatory T cell samples, with an average of roughly 3.3 million total reads per sample. Sorted cells were lysed in RLT buffer, and RNA was extracted using DNase-treated RNeasy Micro or Mini kits according to cell number. To prevent cross-contamination, every cell subset was processed on its own, while patient and healthy donor samples were processed together. The immunoSEQ multiplex PCR was used to amplify TCRB sequences from cDNA, generating 87-bp fragments that spanned the CDR3 region. Sequencing of the amplicons was done on the Illumina HiSeq platform. On the study's bioinformatics: Synthetic template baselines were used to correct PCR bias computationally, reads within Hamming distance 2 were collapsed together, and singletons that could not be merged were discarded. Reads were aligned against IMGT so that V, D and J genes, CDR3 length and insertions or deletions at six rearrangement sites could be assigned. Within each subset, clonotype counts were normalized to sorted cell number, and only after that were true diversity and Gini coefficients computed with the tcR R package. Repertoire sharing was quantified using the overlap coefficient calculated on TCRB nucleotide sequences. The clones in this table, taken by TCRdb from immuneACCESS, are in-frame only. Not every clone is retained; where verified, under half of the shortfall comes from an unresolved V gene, and the cause of the rest is unknown. V, J and clone size reflect that table, while D and trimming were determined from the DNA. The sample contains tens of thousands of clones, around three fifths of them found a single time. Of the sample, about 2.2% is held by the ten largest clones.

This TCR derives from a woman between 18 and 30 years old in good health. The sample taken for sequencing was Tregs from blood. The sample's cell subset or site label, decoded: regulatory CD4+ T cells.

The bases read TGTGCCAGCAGCGTAGAGCCGGGAGGGCCTAACGAGCAGTACTTC. This yields the protein CASSVEPGGPNEQYF. The rearranged chain carries TRBV9 and TRBJ2-7, with 8 bases aligning to TRBD2. Trimming takes 0 bases off V and 5 bases off J; junction bases not matched to a gene: 7. As encoded in the germline V gene, CDR1 is SGDLS while CDR2 is YYNGEE. Inclusive of the bounding cysteine and phenylalanine, the CDR3 is 15 residues long. The read is trimmed to its CDR3 DNA, 45 bases read in frame from base 1.